Listed below are T cell receptor beta chains from one sample, sequenced in a study of blood T cell repertoires in COVID-19. Some clones are missing from TCRdb's copy, which holds only in-frame ones; the method was immunoSEQ multiplex PCR. This sample has under 300,000 clones, with about nine tenths found just once. Material: peripheral blood. The origin of the receptors is a man aged 60-69 years with acute or convalescent COVID-19. CDR3s include the opening cysteine and the closing phenylalanine or tryptophan. The D gene is left open where the match is weak. Size is omitted from some rows. Given values are once, few, many or a class for expanded clones.

TRBV19	TRBJ1-5	.	.	CASSINAEERGQPQHF	TGTGCCAGTAGTATAAACGCCGAGGAGCGGGGTCAGCCCCAGCATTTT
TRBV28	TRBJ2-7	.	.	CASSLSPTGLTSYEQYF	TGTGCCAGCAGTTTATCCCCCACAGGGTTAACATCCTACGAGCAGTACTTC
TRBV7-2	TRBJ1-1	.	TRBD1	CASSFLQGALTEAFF	TGTGCCAGCAGCTTCCTACAGGGGGCGCTTACTGAAGCTTTCTTT
TRBV3-1/TRBV3-2	TRBJ1-2	.	.	CASSQSGQPYGYTF	TGTGCCAGCAGCCAATCCGGACAGCCCTATGGCTACACCTTC
TRBV5-8	TRBJ1-2	.	.	CASSLEERYGYTF	TGTGCCAGCAGCTTGGAAGAGAGATATGGCTACACCTTC
TRBV11-3	TRBJ2-7	.	TRBD1	CASSLVRGQGLYEQYF	TGTGCCAGCAGCTTAGTAAGGGGACAGGGCCTCTACGAGCAGTACTTC
TRBV7-2	TRBJ2-2	.	.	CASSSTSTGELFF	TGTGCCAGCAGCTCGACTAGCACCGGGGAGCTGTTTTTT
TRBV5-6	TRBJ2-2	.	.	CASSPTGGTGELFF	TGTGCCAGCAGTCCGACAGGAGGCACCGGGGAGCTGTTTTTT
TRBV12-3/TRBV12-4	TRBJ2-1	.	.	CASDSRGNEQFF	TGTGCCAGCGATTCCCGAGGAAATGAGCAGTTCTTC
TRBV29-1	TRBJ1-2	.	TRBD1	CSGNVGGTGNGYTF	TGCAGCGGAAATGTAGGAGGGACAGGGAATGGCTACACCTTC
TRBV6-5	TRBJ1-5	.	TRBD1	CASSTRTGGYQPQHF	TGTGCCAGCAGTACCCGGACAGGTGGATATCAGCCCCAGCATTTT
TRBV4-2	TRBJ1-1	.	.	CASSQGRQAFF	TGTGCCAGCAGCCAAGGGCGGCAAGCTTTCTTT
TRBV6-2/TRBV6-3	TRBJ1-6	.	.	CASSHPGTWSSYNSPLHF	TGTGCCAGCAGTCATCCCGGGACATGGAGCTCCTATAATTCACCCCTCCACTTT
TRBV28	TRBJ1-1	.	TRBD1	CASRKQGADTEAFF	TGTGCCAGCAGGAAACAGGGGGCGGACACTGAAGCTTTCTTT
TRBV7-2	TRBJ2-1	.	.	CASSLLPGPYNEQFF	TGTGCCAGCAGCTTATTGCCGGGTCCGTACAATGAGCAGTTCTTC
TRBV21-1	TRBJ2-3	once	.	CASSKKGIAGGRTDTQYF	TGTGCCAGCAGCAAGAAAGGAATAGCGGGAGGGCGAACAGATACGCAGTATTTT
TRBV9	TRBJ2-1	.	TRBD2	CASTGGISGNEQFF	TGTGCCAGCACGGGGGGGATCAGTGGTAATGAGCAGTTCTTC
TRBV7-8	TRBJ1-5	.	TRBD1	CASSPRTGGPFQPQHF	TGTGCCAGCAGCCCGCGGACAGGGGGCCCGTTTCAGCCCCAGCATTTT
TRBV11-3	TRBJ1-1	.	.	CASSLDLGRGGNTEAFF	TGTGCCAGCAGCTTAGACTTGGGACGCGGGGGAAACACTGAAGCTTTCTTT
TRBV19	TRBJ1-5	.	TRBD1	CASMTGNQPQHF	TGTGCCAGTATGACAGGGAATCAGCCCCAGCATTTT
TRBV7-6	TRBJ2-5	few	TRBD1	CASSSGAAGGVGLETQYF	TGTGCCAGCAGCTCCGGGGCAGCAGGGGGCGTAGGGTTAGAGACCCAGTACTTC
TRBV18	TRBJ2-2	.	TRBD2	CASSPPSGGTDTGELFF	TGTGCCAGCTCACCACCTAGCGGGGGGACCGACACCGGGGAGCTGTTTTTT
TRBV4-3	TRBJ1-4	.	.	CASSRGGGSNEKLFF	TGCGCCAGCAGCCGGGGCGGGGGGTCTAATGAAAAACTGTTTTTT
TRBV30	TRBJ2-4	.	.	CAWKVTGAKNIQYF	TGTGCCTGGAAGGTAACAGGGGCCAAAAACATTCAGTACTTC
TRBV6-2/TRBV6-3	TRBJ1-2	.	TRBD1	CASSPGQGAYYGYTF	TGTGCCAGCAGTCCCGGACAGGGGGCATACTATGGCTACACCTTC
TRBV5-6	TRBJ1-5	.	.	CASSQGRNQPQHF	TGTGCCAGCAGTCAAGGCAGGAATCAGCCCCAGCATTTT
TRBV9	TRBJ2-2	.	TRBD1	CASSVEGTGALSGELFF	TGTGCCAGCAGCGTAGAAGGGACAGGGGCCCTGAGCGGGGAGCTGTTTTTT
TRBV5-6	TRBJ2-2	once	TRBD2	CASTRGPGTSFTTGELFF	TGTGCCAGCACCAGAGGCCCCGGGACTAGCTTTACCACCGGGGAGCTGTTTTTT
TRBV11-2	TRBJ1-3	.	.	CASSAVQGAGNTIYF	TGTGCCAGCAGCGCCGTACAGGGTGCGGGAAACACCATATATTTT
TRBV3-1/TRBV3-2	TRBJ2-3	.	TRBD1	CASSQDPTGIITDTQYF	TGTGCCAGCAGCCAAGATCCGACAGGGATAATTACAGATACGCAGTATTTT
TRBV27	TRBJ1-2	few	.	CASSPRGLGGYTF	TGTGCCAGCAGTCCGCGGGGGCTGGGTGGCTACACCTTC